This note documents a single TCR beta chain sequence. This sample is part of a study of PD-L1 blockade in urothelial cancer. Study background: The patients' atezolizumab therapy, 1,200 mg intravenously every 3 weeks, started in the mid-2010s.

CDR1 SNHLY and CDR2 FYNNEI come from the germline V gene. This CDR3 is built from 12 residues. Trimming removed 2 bases at V and 6 bases at J, with 5 bases between. Every PCR received spiked-in synthetic TCR analog templates. Only in-frame clones appear in the TCRdb table, and some are missing; sequencing was by immunoSEQ multiplex PCR. This table holds fewer than 130,000 clones, approximately 85% found once. Sequencing used PBMCs, obtained around atezolizumab (anti-PD-L1) treatment. V is TRBV2 and J is TRBJ2-4; D gene uncertain. The TCR was taken from a man aged 45-65 years with urothelial cancer. CDR3 coding DNA: TGTGCCAGCAGTGAAACCAGAAACATTCAGTACTTC. This codes for CASSETRNIQYF.